These 26 T cell receptor beta chains came from one sample sequenced in a study of CD8 T cells in ankylosing spondylitis. Findings and caveats of the study: What seemed typical of ankylosing spondylitis blood was a TCR beta motif built from about 8 highly homologous variants.

TCRdb re-called the 5' RACE reads through MiXCR, storing one row per CDR3 protein. The table lists about 750,000 distinct CDR3 sequences, roughly 19% of them singletons. Their recognized antigens are unknown. The sequencing sample was made of blood, either unsorted or a sorted T cell fraction (not recorded which). These receptors were collected from a male donor with ankylosing spondylitis.

The chain links TRBV15 to TRBJ1-3; D remains unclear. There are 12 residues in the CDR3. Germline CDR1 reads LNHNV; CDR2 reads YYDKDF (reference sequence). The germline V and J ends were trimmed by 5 bases and 1 base, with 3 bases remaining between them. The CDR3 coding sequence is TGTGCCACCAGCCCATCTGGAAACACCATATATTTT. This sequence encodes CATSPSGNTIYF.

This chain uses TRBV5-1 with TRBJ2-2, with TRBD1 matching 7 bases. The CDR3 loop spans 16 amino acids. Germline trimming cut 1 base from V and 3 bases from J; bases unmatched to any gene: 6. CDR1 is SGHRS, CDR2 YFSETQ, per germline. The CDR3 DNA follows: TGCGCCAGCAGCTTGACCGGACAGGTTTACACCGGGGAGCTGTTTTTT. Residues: CASSLTGQVYTGELFF.

The gene calls are TRBV12-3 or TRBV12-4 and TRBJ1-2; D not certain. The CDR3 is 14 residues long. Deletions cut 6 bases from V and 0 bases from J, with 11 bases between. The CDR3 region has the DNA TGTGCCAGCAGCGCGGACGGGACTAACTATGGCTACACCTTC. It is translated as CASSADGTNYGYTF.

This clonotype showed up just a few times. The chain is built from TRBV12-3 or TRBV12-4 and TRBJ2-1; D is unresolved. The V and J ends lost 0 bases and 5 bases respectively, with 11 bases between them. The CDR3 is 15 amino acids. CDR3 amino acids: CASSLARGVHNEQFF. The CDR3, as DNA: TGTGCCAGCAGTTTAGCGCGTGGTGTTCACAATGAGCAGTTCTTC.

The V call is TRBV12-3 or TRBV12-4, the J call TRBJ1-2; D uncertain. The CDR3 has 13 amino acids. V was shortened by 1 base and J by 7 bases, with 10 bases between the two germline ends. CDR3 region: CASSLGNRGGYTF. The CDR3 nucleotides are TGTGCCAGCAGTTTAGGCAACCGTGGTGGCTACACCTTC.

V and J are TRBV30 and TRBJ2-7, with D hard to call. Germline CDR1 is GTSNPN and CDR2 is SVGIG (reference sequence). Deletions cut 0 bases from V and 2 bases from J, with 5 bases between. This CDR3 is built from 12 residues. The CDR3 coding sequence is TGTGCCTGGAGTGTAGCCCCCTACGAGCAGTACTTC. It translates to CAWSVAPYEQYF.

The J gene is TRBJ2-1, the V gene TRBV20-1; TRBD2 agrees at 7 bases. V shed 7 bases, J shed 5 bases, and the junction held 8 bases outside the gene matches. The CDR3 runs 13 residues. Germline-derived CDR1 and CDR2 are DFQATT and SNEGSKA (reference sequence). Here the CDR3 DNA reads TGCAGTGAACTAGCGACATTAAACAATGAGCAGTTCTTC. It is translated as CSELATLNNEQFF.

The gene calls are TRBV12-3 or TRBV12-4 and TRBJ2-1; D unresolved. The CDR3 spans 14 residues. The V and J ends lost 2 bases and 9 bases respectively, with 14 bases between them. CDR3 protein: CASSLLSLLGEQFF. The DNA for the CDR3 is TGTGCCAGCAGTTTATTGTCGCTGTTGGGTGAGCAGTTCTTC.

This clonotype has only a few counts. V and J are TRBV20-1 and TRBJ2-3, with TRBD2 identical over 14 bases. V shed 2 bases, J shed 2 bases, and the junction held 6 bases outside the gene matches. Germline CDR1 DFQATT, CDR2 SNEGSKA (reference sequence). The CDR3 totals 17 residues. The CDR3 coding sequence is TGCAGTGCTAGACCGACTAGCGGGAGGGAATACACAGATACGCAGTATTTT. Translating gives CSARPTSGREYTDTQYF.

The chain employs TRBV4-3 and TRBJ1-1; D perhaps matches TRBD1 (6 bases). Germline-derived CDR1 and CDR2 are LGHNA and YSLEER. This CDR3 has 15 amino acids. The V end lost 0 bases, the J end lost 2 bases, and 10 bases lay between the germline ends. CDR3 residues: CASSQDRGYNTEAFF. CDR3 coding DNA: TGCGCCAGCAGCCAAGACAGGGGCTATAACACTGAAGCTTTCTTT.

The chain couples TRBV4-2 to TRBJ2-1; TRBD2 agrees at 9 bases. V shed 0 bases, J shed 2 bases, and the junction held 5 bases outside the gene matches. The CDR3 covers 17 residues. Germline-derived CDR1 and CDR2 are LGHNA and YNFKEQ. The CDR3 DNA follows: TGTGCCAGCAGCCAAGATCCCGGCGGGGGGGCCTACAATGAGCAGTTCTTC. Its translation is CASSQDPGGGAYNEQFF.

Only a few counts were recorded for this clonotype. The chain uses TRBV12-3 or TRBV12-4 and TRBJ2-3, with TRBD1 as a possible D gene (5 bases). V was pared by 4 bases and J by 1 base, with 12 bases between. CDR3 size: 15 residues. CDR3 nucleotide sequence: TGTGCCAGCAGTTCGCAGACAGTCCGCACAGATACGCAGTATTTT. This encodes CASSSQTVRTDTQYF.

This clonotype was detected a few times. This chain joins TRBV11-2 and TRBJ2-5, with D unclear. Per germline, CDR1 SGHAT and CDR2 FQNNGV. The CDR3 runs 15 residues. V was pared by 5 bases and J by 1 base, with 14 bases between. The CDR3: CASSNHRVLQETQYF. CDR3 nucleotides: TGTGCCAGCAGCAACCACAGAGTACTCCAAGAGACCCAGTACTTC.

This rearrangement joins TRBV20-1 to TRBJ2-1; D call uncertain. The ends were cut back, 5 bases at V and 2 bases at J, with 16 bases in the middle. This CDR3 spans 15 amino acids. CDR1 is DFQATT and CDR2 is SNEGSKA in the germline V gene (reference sequence). The chain's CDR3 is CSAAPFSAAYNEQFF. CDR3 coding DNA: TGCAGTGCTGCCCCCTTCAGCGCTGCCTACAATGAGCAGTTCTTC.

To note about this clonotype: Its ends do not fully match the called genes, so a read error is possible. V and J are TRBV20-1 and TRBJ2-1, with 12 bases identical to TRBD2. The length of the CDR3 is 15 residues. Germline lookup yields CDR1 DFQATT and CDR2 SNEGSKA (reference sequence). The CDR3 region has the DNA TGCAGAGCTAGACTAGCGGGGGTCAAGGGCAATGAGCAGTTCTTC. This sequence encodes CRARLAGVKGNEQFF.

Only a few counts were recorded for this clonotype. The chain joins TRBV5-1 to TRBJ2-3; D is undetermined. Germline V gives CDR1 SGHRS, CDR2 YFSETQ. V lost 5 bases and J lost 5, with 12 bases in between. CDR3 length: 13 residues. This CDR3 reads CASRTVSKDTQYF. CDR3 DNA: TGCGCCAGCAGAACTGTGTCTAAAGATACGCAGTATTTT.

Many counts were recorded for this clonotype. CDR3 protein: CASSPHPGGGRGNQPQHF. The CDR3 DNA reads as TGTGCCAGCAGTCCTCATCCGGGGGGGGGAAGGGGCAATCAGCCCCAGCATTTT. This rearrangement joins TRBV12-3 or TRBV12-4 to TRBJ1-5; D possibly corresponds to TRBD1 (5 bases). The CDR3 length is 18 residues. Trimming cost V 5 bases and J 2 bases, with 22 bases left between them.

This clonotype appeared a few times. This sequence joins TRBV29-1 and TRBJ2-3, with D possibly being TRBD2 (6 bases). The V and J ends lost 6 bases and 5 bases respectively, with 12 bases between them. Germline assignment: CDR1 SQVTM and CDR2 ANQGSEA. The CDR3 loop spans 12 amino acids. Here the CDR3 reads CSVFAGIDTQYF. For the CDR3, the DNA is TGCAGCGTCTTCGCGGGAATAGATACGCAGTATTTT.

V is TRBV6-5 and J is TRBJ1-6; maybe TRBD1 (5 bases). Germline V gene lookup returns CDR1 MNHEY and CDR2 SVGAGI. This CDR3 spans 17 amino acids. V lost 0 bases and J 4 bases, leaving 13 bases between the germline ends. The CDR3 nucleotides read TGTGCCAGCAGTTACTCAGGGATGACAGTTTATAATTCACCCCTCCACTTT. Encoded protein: CASSYSGMTVYNSPLHF.

This clonotype came up once. The rearrangement joins TRBV5-1 to TRBJ2-7, with D unresolved. Trimming took off 0 bases at V and 3 bases at J, with 13 bases between the two ends. The CDR3 is 15 amino acids. Germline V gene data show CDR1 as SGHRS and CDR2 as YFSETQ. The CDR3, as DNA: TGCGCCAGCAGCTTGGGAGTATTCGAGAGCTACGAGCAGTACTTC. Translation: CASSLGVFESYEQYF.

This clonotype was counted only a few times. This chain joins TRBV12-3 or TRBV12-4 and TRBJ1-2; possible D gene TRBD1, 6 bases. V was cut by 4 bases and J by 7 bases, with 19 bases left in between. The CDR3 runs to 15 residues. CDR3 nucleotide sequence: TGTGCCAGCAGTTCCAGACAGGCATCTATGAGTGGCTACACCTTC. It specifies CASSSRQASMSGYTF.

This clonotype was seen only a few times. This chain uses TRBV29-1 with TRBJ2-5; TRBD2 matches at 8 bases. The germline V gene has CDR1 SQVTM and CDR2 ANQGSEA. The CDR3 is 15 amino acids. With V trimmed by 7 bases and J by 5 bases, 15 bases remained unmatched. DNA of the CDR3: TGCAGCGCCTCCCCCACCCCGGGAGGGCCGGAGACCCAGTACTTC. Translated: CSASPTPGGPETQYF. The full variable domain, rest sourced from reference TRBV29-1 and TRBJ2-5, is SAVISQKPSRDICQRGTSLTIQCQVDSQVTMMFWYRQQPGQSLTLIATANQGSEATYESGFVIDKFPISRPNLTFSTLTVSNMSPEDSSIYLCSASPTPGGPETQYFGPGTRLLVL.

This clonotype turned up a few times. This chain joins TRBV29-1 and TRBJ1-1; D is unresolved. Trimming stripped 5 bases from V and 1 base from J, with 8 bases between. Germline lookup yields CDR1 SQVTM and CDR2 ANQGSEA. The CDR3 is made up of 12 amino acids. The CDR3 DNA reads as TGCAGCGTTACACTATCGAACACTGAAGCTTTCTTT. The encoded protein is CSVTLSNTEAFF.

The table lists this clonotype with many counts. The chain uses TRBV6-1 and TRBJ2-7; D is perhaps TRBD2 (7 bases). Germline V CDR1 and CDR2: MNHNS, SASEGT. The CDR3 has 19 residues. V was pared by 5 bases and J by 0 bases, with 26 bases between. The CDR3 reads CASSPRGASYHSSSYEQYF. DNA of the CDR3: TGTGCCAGCAGTCCACGGGGGGCGAGTTACCACTCTAGCTCCTACGAGCAGTACTTC.

The chain carries TRBV4-2 and TRBJ2-2; no definite D call. Trimming took 0 bases from V and 0 from J, leaving 8 bases between them. The CDR3 contains 16 residues. Germline CDR1 reads LGHNA; CDR2 reads YNFKEQ. This CDR3 reads CASSQDPSPNTGELFF. In DNA, the CDR3 is TGTGCCAGCAGCCAAGATCCGAGTCCGAACACCGGGGAGCTGTTTTTT.

This clonotype was counted only a few times. CDR3 sequence: CASSLRGDHTEAFF. CDR3 DNA: TGTGCCAGCAGTTTAAGAGGGGACCACACTGAAGCTTTCTTT. The chain is built from TRBV12-3 or TRBV12-4 and TRBJ1-1; D is perhaps TRBD1 (5 bases). The CDR3 totals 14 residues. V was cut by 2 bases and J by 3 bases, with 10 bases left in between.